This entry features one TCR beta chain sequence. This entry belongs to a study of T cells after yellow fever vaccination. Study-level information: Fractions of low cell number were prepared using SMART-Seq v4 Ultra Low Input.

One entry per CDR3 protein results from TCRdb running MiXCR on the 5' RACE reads. The data hold about 340,000 distinct CDR3 sequences, with around an eighth observed a single time. V trimming: 3 bases; J trimming: 1 base; junction bases outside the gene matches: 4. The CDR3 loop spans 15 amino acids. The chain has TRBV12-3 or TRBV12-4 and TRBJ2-5; 8 bases are shared with TRBD2. The input for sequencing was CD4+ T cells sorted from PBMCs, taken 15 days after the yellow fever booster vaccination. This TCR was sampled from a man aged 18 to 29 who received the YFV17D yellow fever vaccine. The CDR3 DNA reads TGTGCCAGCAGTTTTCGGGGGGGCCCCCAAGAGACCCAGTACTTC. Protein product: CASSFRGGPQETQYF.